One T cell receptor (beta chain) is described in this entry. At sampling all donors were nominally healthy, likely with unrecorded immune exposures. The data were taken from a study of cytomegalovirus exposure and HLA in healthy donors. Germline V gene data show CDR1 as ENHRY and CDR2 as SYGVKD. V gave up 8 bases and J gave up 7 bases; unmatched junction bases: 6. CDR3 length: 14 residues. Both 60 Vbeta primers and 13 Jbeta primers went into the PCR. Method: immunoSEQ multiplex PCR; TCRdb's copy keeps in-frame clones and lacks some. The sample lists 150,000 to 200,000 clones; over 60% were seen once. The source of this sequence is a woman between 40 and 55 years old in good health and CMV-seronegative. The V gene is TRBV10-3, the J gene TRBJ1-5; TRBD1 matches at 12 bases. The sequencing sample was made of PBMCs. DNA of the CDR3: TGTGCCATCGGGGGACAGGGGGCTTTGCAGCCCCAGCATTTT. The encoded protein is CAIGGQGALQPQHF.